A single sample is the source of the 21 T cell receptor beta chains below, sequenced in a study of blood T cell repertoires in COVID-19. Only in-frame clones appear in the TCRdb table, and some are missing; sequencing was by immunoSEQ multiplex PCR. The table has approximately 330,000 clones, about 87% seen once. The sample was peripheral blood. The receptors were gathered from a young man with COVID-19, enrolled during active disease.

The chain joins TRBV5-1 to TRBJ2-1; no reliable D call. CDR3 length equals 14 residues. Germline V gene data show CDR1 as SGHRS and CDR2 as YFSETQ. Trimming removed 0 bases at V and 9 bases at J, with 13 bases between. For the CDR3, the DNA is TGCGCCAGCAGCTTGGAACAGTTGTACGGTGAGCAGTTCTTC. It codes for CASSLEQLYGEQFF.

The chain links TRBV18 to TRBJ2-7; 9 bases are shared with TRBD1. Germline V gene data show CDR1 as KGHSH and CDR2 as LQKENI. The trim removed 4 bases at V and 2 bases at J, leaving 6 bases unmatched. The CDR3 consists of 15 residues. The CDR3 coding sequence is TGTGCCAGCTCACTGACCGGGACAGGGCCCTACGAGCAGTACTTC. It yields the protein CASSLTGTGPYEQYF. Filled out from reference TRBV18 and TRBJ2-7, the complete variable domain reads NAGVMQNPRHLVRRRGQEARLRCSPMKGHSHVYWYRQLPEEGLKFMVYLQKENIIDESGMPKERFSAEFPKEGPSILRIQQVVRGDSAAYFCASSLTGTGPYEQYFGPGTRLTVT.

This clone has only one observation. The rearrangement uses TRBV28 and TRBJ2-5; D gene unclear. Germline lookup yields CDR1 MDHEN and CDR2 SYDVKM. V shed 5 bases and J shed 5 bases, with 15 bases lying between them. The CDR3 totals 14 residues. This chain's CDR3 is CASSTPPGWETQYF. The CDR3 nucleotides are TGTGCCAGCAGTACACCCCCAGGTTGGGAGACCCAGTACTTC.

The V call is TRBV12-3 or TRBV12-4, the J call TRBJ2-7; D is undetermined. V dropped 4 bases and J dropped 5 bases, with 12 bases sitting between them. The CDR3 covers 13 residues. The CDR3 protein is CASSYTNVNEQYF. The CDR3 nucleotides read TGTGCCAGCAGTTACACGAACGTGAACGAGCAGTACTTC.

In nucleotides, the CDR3 is TGTGCCAGTAGTCTTTCCTACCAGAACACAGGCTATGGCTACACCTTC. Translated, it gives CASSLSYQNTGYGYTF. V and J are TRBV19 and TRBJ1-2, with D tentatively TRBD1 (5 bases). Trimming took 5 bases from V and 4 from J, leaving 20 bases between them. In germline, CDR1 is LNHDA, CDR2 SQIVND (reference sequence). This CDR3 spans 16 amino acids.

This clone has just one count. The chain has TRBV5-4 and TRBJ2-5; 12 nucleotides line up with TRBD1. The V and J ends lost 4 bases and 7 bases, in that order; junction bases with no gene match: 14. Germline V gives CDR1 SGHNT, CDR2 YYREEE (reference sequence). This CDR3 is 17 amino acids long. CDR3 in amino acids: CASSPTFGTGGLRTQYF. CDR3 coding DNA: TGTGCCAGCAGCCCCACCTTTGGGACAGGGGGCTTACGGACCCAGTACTTC.

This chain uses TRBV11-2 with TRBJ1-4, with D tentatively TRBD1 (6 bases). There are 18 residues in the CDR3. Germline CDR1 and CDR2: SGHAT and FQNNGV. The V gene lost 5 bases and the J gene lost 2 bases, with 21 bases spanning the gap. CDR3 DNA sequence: TGTGCCAGCAGCGGTCGGACAGCCAAGGAGGCGACTAATGAAAAACTGTTTTTT. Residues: CASSGRTAKEATNEKLFF.

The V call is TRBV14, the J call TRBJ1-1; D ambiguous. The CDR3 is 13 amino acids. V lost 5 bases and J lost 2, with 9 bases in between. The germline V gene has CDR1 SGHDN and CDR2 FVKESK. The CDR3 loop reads CASSAQVNTEAFF. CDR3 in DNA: TGTGCCAGCAGCGCGCAGGTAAACACTGAAGCTTTCTTT.

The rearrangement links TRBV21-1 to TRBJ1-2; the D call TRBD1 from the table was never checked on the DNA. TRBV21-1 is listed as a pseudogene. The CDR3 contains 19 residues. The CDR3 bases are TGTGCCAGCAGCGGCTCCGGGCGGGACAGGGGGCGCAGAAACTATGGCTACACCTTC. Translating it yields CASSGSGRDRGRRNYGYTF.

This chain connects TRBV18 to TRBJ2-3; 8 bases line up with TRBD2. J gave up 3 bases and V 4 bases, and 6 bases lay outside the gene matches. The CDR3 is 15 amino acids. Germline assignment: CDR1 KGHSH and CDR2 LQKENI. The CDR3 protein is CASSLRLAMTDTQYF. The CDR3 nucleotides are TGTGCCAGCTCACTTCGACTAGCGATGACAGATACGCAGTATTTT.

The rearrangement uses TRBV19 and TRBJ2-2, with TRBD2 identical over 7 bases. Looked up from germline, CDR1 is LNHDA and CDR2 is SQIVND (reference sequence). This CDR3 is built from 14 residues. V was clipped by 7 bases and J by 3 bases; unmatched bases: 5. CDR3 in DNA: TGTGCCAGTATCCCCGGGGGGTACACCGGGGAGCTGTTTTTT. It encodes CASIPGGYTGELFF.

CDR3 coding DNA: TGTGCCAGCAGCCTAGAGCTAGGACAGGGGGCCGGGGAGCTGTTTTTT. Protein product: CASSLELGQGAGELFF. The chain couples TRBV3-1 (or the pseudogene TRBV3-2) to TRBJ2-2; TRBD1 agrees at 10 bases. The CDR3 is 16 residues long. V gave up 4 bases and J gave up 6 bases; unmatched junction bases: 8. The germline CDR1 and CDR2 sequences are LGHDT and YNNKEL (reference sequence).

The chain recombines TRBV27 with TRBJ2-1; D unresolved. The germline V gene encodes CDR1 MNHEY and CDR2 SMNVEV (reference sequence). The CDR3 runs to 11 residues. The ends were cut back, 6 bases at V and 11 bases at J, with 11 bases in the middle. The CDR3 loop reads CASSILKQQFF. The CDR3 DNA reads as TGTGCCAGCAGCATCCTGAAGCAGCAGTTCTTC.

CDR3 sequence (DNA): TGTGCCAGCAGTTACGCGGGGACAGGGATCACTGAAGCTTTCTTT. This sequence encodes CASSYAGTGITEAFF. The V gene is TRBV6-2 or TRBV6-3, the J gene TRBJ1-1, with TRBD1 matching 9 bases. The V gene's germline CDR1 is MNHEY and CDR2 SVGEGT. With 2 bases clipped from V and 4 bases from J, the junction kept 5 bases outside the gene matches. This CDR3 is built from 15 residues.

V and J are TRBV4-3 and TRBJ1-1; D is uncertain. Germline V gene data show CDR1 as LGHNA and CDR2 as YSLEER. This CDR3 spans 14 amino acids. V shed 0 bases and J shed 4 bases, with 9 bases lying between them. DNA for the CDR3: TGCGCCAGCAGCCAAGAGCCGAGAAGCACTGAAGCTTTCTTT. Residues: CASSQEPRSTEAFF.

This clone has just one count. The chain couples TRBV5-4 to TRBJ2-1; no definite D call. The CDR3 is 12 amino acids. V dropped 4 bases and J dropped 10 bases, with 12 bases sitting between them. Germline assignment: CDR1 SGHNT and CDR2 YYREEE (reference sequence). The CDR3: CASSQSRSEQFF. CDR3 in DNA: TGTGCCAGCAGCCAATCCCGGTCAGAGCAGTTCTTC.

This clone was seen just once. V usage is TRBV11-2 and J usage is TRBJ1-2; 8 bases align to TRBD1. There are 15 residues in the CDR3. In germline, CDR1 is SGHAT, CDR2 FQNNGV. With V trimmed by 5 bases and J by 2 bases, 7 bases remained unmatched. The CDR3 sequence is CASSPPGGINYGYTF. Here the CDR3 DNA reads TGTGCCAGCAGCCCCCCAGGGGGCATAAACTATGGCTACACCTTC. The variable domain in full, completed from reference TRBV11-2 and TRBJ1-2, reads EAGVAQSPRYKIIEKRQSVAFWCNPISGHATLYWYQQILGQGPKLLIQFQNNGVVDDSQLPKDRFSAERLKGVDSTLKIQPAKLEDSAVYLCASSPPGGINYGYTFGSGTRLTVV.

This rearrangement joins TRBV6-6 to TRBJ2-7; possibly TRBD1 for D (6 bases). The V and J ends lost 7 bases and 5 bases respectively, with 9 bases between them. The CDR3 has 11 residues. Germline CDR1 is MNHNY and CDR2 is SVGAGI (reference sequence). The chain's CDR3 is CASIQGHEQYF. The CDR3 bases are TGTGCCAGCATCCAGGGGCACGAGCAGTACTTC.

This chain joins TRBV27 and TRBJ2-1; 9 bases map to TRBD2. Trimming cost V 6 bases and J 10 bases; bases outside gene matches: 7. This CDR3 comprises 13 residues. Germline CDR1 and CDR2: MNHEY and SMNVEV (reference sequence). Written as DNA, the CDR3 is TGTGCCAGCAGGAGGCTAGCGGGAAACGAGCAGTTCTTC. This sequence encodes CASRRLAGNEQFF.

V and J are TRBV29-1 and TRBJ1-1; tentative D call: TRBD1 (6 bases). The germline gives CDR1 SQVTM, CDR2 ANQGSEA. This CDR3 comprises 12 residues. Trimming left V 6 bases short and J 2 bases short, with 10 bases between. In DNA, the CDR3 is TGCAGCGTACACAGGGTTAACACTGAAGCTTTCTTT. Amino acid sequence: CSVHRVNTEAFF.

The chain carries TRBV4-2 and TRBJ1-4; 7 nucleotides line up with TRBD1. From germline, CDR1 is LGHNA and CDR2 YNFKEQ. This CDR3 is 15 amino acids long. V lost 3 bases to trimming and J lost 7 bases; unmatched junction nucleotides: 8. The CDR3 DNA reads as TGTGCCAGCAGCCAGACAGGGTACTGGAGTGAAAAACTGTTTTTT. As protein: CASSQTGYWSEKLFF.